The 27 T cell receptor beta chains below all came from one sample that was sequenced in a study of shared T cell receptors in the human thymus. The repertoire was sequenced with immunoSEQ multiplex PCR; TCRdb's copy has only in-frame clones and lacks some. Of about 660,000 clones listed, around 87% are singletons. This sample was also put to use in a study of human thymus T cells.

The sequencing sample was made of thymocytes. All receptors derive from a boy younger than two with a congenital heart defect.

This clone was seen a handful of times. The V gene is TRBV19, the J gene TRBJ1-1, with D possibly being TRBD1 (5 bases). The germline V gene encodes CDR1 LNHDA and CDR2 SQIVND (reference sequence). This CDR3 region has 13 residues. With 9 bases removed from V and 3 bases from J, the gap between germline ends came to 14 bases. The CDR3 loop reads CASPGRGDTEAFF. CDR3 sequence (DNA): TGTGCCAGCCCAGGGCGGGGAGACACTGAAGCTTTCTTT.

The chain couples TRBV5-1 to TRBJ2-1, with D possibly TRBD2 on 6 matching bases. V gave up 4 bases and J gave up 1 base, with 18 bases separating them. CDR3 size: 17 residues. The germline CDR1 and CDR2 sequences are SGHRS and YFSETQ. The CDR3 loop is CASSHRGGTGSYNEQFF. CDR3 in DNA: TGCGCCAGCAGCCACCGGGGCGGGACGGGGTCCTACAATGAGCAGTTCTTC. Together with reference TRBV5-1 and TRBJ2-1, the CDR3 gives the full variable domain: KAGVTQTPRYLIKTRGQQVTLSCSPISGHRSVSWYQQTPGQGLQFLFEYFSETQRNKGNFPGRFSGRQFSNSRSEMNVSTLELGDSALYLCASSHRGGTGSYNEQFFGPGTRLTVL.

The rearrangement links TRBV5-1 to TRBJ2-7, with TRBD2 identical over 9 bases. CDR1 is SGHRS, CDR2 YFSETQ, per germline. After removal of 3 bases from V and 2 bases from J, the junction contained 15 bases not matched to a gene. This CDR3 is 18 amino acids long. CDR3 in DNA: TGCGCCAGCAGCTCCAGGGAAAAAGCGGGAGGTAGCCCCTACGAGCAGTACTTC. It is translated as CASSSREKAGGSPYEQYF.

V and J are TRBV7-9 and TRBJ1-1; 7 bases agree with TRBD1. The length of the CDR3 is 13 residues. Trimming took 5 bases from V and 3 from J; bases not matched to a gene: 3. Germline CDR1 reads SEHNR; CDR2 reads FQNEAQ (reference sequence). The CDR3 loop is CASSRDRDTEAFF. The CDR3 region has the DNA TGTGCCAGCAGCCGAGACAGGGACACTGAAGCTTTCTTT. The full variable domain, its missing parts supplied by reference TRBV7-9 and TRBJ1-1, is DTGVSQNPRHKITKRGQNVTFRCDPISEHNRLYWYRQTLGQGPEFLTYFQNEAQLEKSRLLSDRFSAERPKGSFSTLEIQRTEQGDSAMYLCASSRDRDTEAFFGQGTRLTVV.

The chain links TRBV6-1 to TRBJ1-5; no clear D gene. V lost 1 base to trimming and J lost 0 bases, with 7 bases between them. The V gene's germline CDR1 is MNHNS and CDR2 SASEGT. The CDR3 runs to 15 residues. The chain's CDR3 is CASSEGAYSNQPQHF. The CDR3 bases are TGTGCCAGCAGTGAAGGAGCATATAGCAATCAGCCCCAGCATTTT.

The chain uses TRBV2 and TRBJ2-1, with TRBD2 identical over 15 bases. The CDR3 spans 19 residues. Germline CDR1 and CDR2: SNHLY and FYNNEI. After removal of 6 bases from V and 4 bases from J, the junction contained 13 bases not matched to a gene. The CDR3 DNA is TGTGCCAGCAGGGGACCGGGACTAGCGGGAGGATTGGGTTACAATGAGCAGTTCTTC. It translates to CASRGPGLAGGLGYNEQFF.

The chain links TRBV7-3 to TRBJ2-1; 11 bases are a match to TRBD2. With 5 bases clipped from V and 6 bases from J, the junction kept 6 bases outside the gene matches. The germline V gene encodes CDR1 SGHTA and CDR2 FQGTGA. This CDR3 has 15 residues. CDR3 residues: CASSLLAGEGNEQFF. The DNA of the CDR3 is TGTGCCAGCAGCCTACTAGCGGGAGAGGGCAATGAGCAGTTCTTC. Variable domain in full (rest from reference TRBV7-3 and TRBJ2-1): GAGVSQTPSNKVTEKGKYVELRCDPISGHTALYWYRQSLGQGPEFLIYFQGTGAADDSGLPNDRFFAVRPEGSVSTLKIQRTERGDSAVYLCASSLLAGEGNEQFFGPGTRLTVL.

The chain is built from TRBV19 and TRBJ2-2, with D possibly TRBD2 on 8 matching bases. V was pared by 4 bases and J by 4 bases, with 16 bases between. Germline values: CDR1 LNHDA, CDR2 SQIVND (reference sequence). The CDR3 is 16 residues long. The CDR3 loop is CASSTPGGLGTGELFF. The CDR3 region has the DNA TGTGCCAGTAGTACACCAGGGGGACTAGGCACCGGGGAGCTGTTTTTT.

The chain recombines TRBV11-2 with TRBJ2-2; no clear D. V lost 3 bases, J lost 2 bases, and 16 bases lay in between. From germline, CDR1 is SGHAT and CDR2 FQNNGV. This CDR3 region has 17 residues. As DNA, the CDR3 is TGTGCCAGCAGCTTGTCGGTTTGGCGGATTAACACCGGGGAGCTGTTTTTT. It encodes CASSLSVWRINTGELFF.

The rearrangement links TRBV4-2 to TRBJ2-5; TRBD1 matches at 10 bases. There are 17 residues in the CDR3. Germline V gives CDR1 LGHNA, CDR2 YNFKEQ. Trimming took 2 bases from V and 3 from J; bases not matched to a gene: 9. The CDR3 protein is CASSQRVDRGREETQYF. In nucleotides, the CDR3 is TGTGCCAGCAGCCAAAGGGTTGACAGGGGGCGGGAAGAGACCCAGTACTTC.

The V and J genes are TRBV4-2 and TRBJ1-2; no reliable D call. Trimming left V 8 bases short and J 0 bases short, with 13 bases between. CDR1 and CDR2 from the germline V gene are LGHNA and YNFKEQ. This CDR3 region has 14 residues. CDR3 sequence (DNA): TGTGCCAGCTCCCCCGCCCCAGCTAACTATGGCTACACCTTC. It translates to CASSPAPANYGYTF.

CDR3 nucleotides: TGTGCCAGCAGCCAAGAGGCGGGATTCTACTACGAGCAGTACTTC. Translated, it gives CASSQEAGFYYEQYF. V gene TRBV11-2 combines with J gene TRBJ2-7; the D gene is possibly TRBD2 (6 bases). Trimming stripped 5 bases from V and 3 bases from J, with 17 bases between. The CDR3 totals 15 residues. Germline V gene lookup returns CDR1 SGHAT and CDR2 FQNNGV.

V gene TRBV27 combines with J gene TRBJ2-7; TRBD2 agrees at 7 bases. The germline V gene has CDR1 MNHEY and CDR2 SMNVEV (reference sequence). CDR3 length equals 16 residues. The junction had 13 bases not matched to a gene; V was cut back by 6 bases and J by 2 bases. DNA of the CDR3: TGTGCCAGCAGCTCCCTCGCTAGCGGAACAACCTACGAGCAGTACTTC. Translating gives CASSSLASGTTYEQYF.

The chain is built from TRBV29-1 and TRBJ2-1, with 14 positions matching TRBD2. The CDR3 extends over 15 amino acids. Germline CDR1 SQVTM, CDR2 ANQGSEA. V lost 4 bases to trimming and J lost 6 bases; unmatched junction nucleotides: 5. This chain's CDR3 is CSVGPGTSGGNEQFF. CDR3 in DNA: TGCAGCGTTGGTCCTGGGACTAGCGGGGGCAATGAGCAGTTCTTC.

This clone was recorded once. The chain couples TRBV4-2 to TRBJ2-7; TRBD1 matches 9 bases. V lost 0 bases to trimming and J lost 7 bases; unmatched junction nucleotides: 7. CDR1 LGHNA and CDR2 YNFKEQ come from the germline V gene. The length of the CDR3 is 15 residues. CDR3 sequence: CASSQEGTGPLEQYF. CDR3 DNA: TGTGCCAGCAGCCAAGAGGGGACAGGGCCCTTAGAGCAGTACTTC.

The chain uses TRBV30 and TRBJ1-2, with 7 bases fitting TRBD1. After removal of 1 base from V and 8 bases from J, the junction contained 7 bases not matched to a gene. The CDR3 covers 13 residues. Germline CDR1 GTSNPN, CDR2 SVGIG (reference sequence). The CDR3 nucleotides read TGTGCCTGGAGTGGGAAGACAGGGAGGGGCTACACCTTC. Translation: CAWSGKTGRGYTF.

The J gene is TRBJ2-7, the V gene TRBV4-3; the match to TRBD2 covers 10 bases. Trimming cost V 0 bases and J 2 bases; bases outside gene matches: 19. Germline V gene data show CDR1 as LGHNA and CDR2 as YSLEER. This CDR3 has 21 amino acids. The CDR3 region has the DNA TGCGCCAGCAGCCAAGATCTCCGGCTAGCGGGAGTCCGAAACGTAGCCTACGAGCAGTACTTC. Encoded protein: CASSQDLRLAGVRNVAYEQYF.

The V call is TRBV11-2, the J call TRBJ1-5, with D tentatively TRBD1 (6 bases). The CDR3 is made up of 18 amino acids. CDR1 is SGHAT and CDR2 is FQNNGV in the germline V gene. V was cut by 1 base and J by 2 bases, with 18 bases left in between. The CDR3: CASSLGTGLGRGNQPQHF. The CDR3 DNA follows: TGTGCCAGCAGCTTAGGAACAGGGTTGGGGAGGGGCAATCAGCCCCAGCATTTT.

The rearrangement links TRBV18 to TRBJ2-4; possible D gene TRBD2, 5 bases. V was trimmed by 3 bases and J by 8 bases, leaving 14 bases between them. This CDR3 spans 14 amino acids. Germline V gives CDR1 KGHSH, CDR2 LQKENI. The CDR3 nucleotides read TGTGCCAGCTCACCTCGGGGTACTCGCTACATTCAGTACTTC. Translation gives CASSPRGTRYIQYF.

This clone was observed a single time. The gene calls are TRBV7-6 and TRBJ2-7, with no clear D. The length of the CDR3 is 14 residues. The ends were cut back, 1 base at V and 1 base at J, with 8 bases in the middle. Looked up from germline, CDR1 is SGHVS and CDR2 is FNYEAQ. The CDR3 protein is CASSLGVFSYEQYF. The CDR3 nucleotides read TGTGCCAGCAGCTTAGGTGTCTTTTCCTACGAGCAGTACTTC.

The gene calls are TRBV19 and TRBJ1-5; D may be TRBD1 (6 bases). Trimming took 6 bases from V and 1 from J, leaving 13 bases between them. The CDR3 consists of 15 residues. CDR1 is LNHDA, CDR2 SQIVND, per germline (reference sequence). CDR3 DNA sequence: TGTGCCAGTAGCCATCAGGGGAAAAGCAATCAGCCCCAGCATTTT. It translates to CASSHQGKSNQPQHF. Looking up the rest from reference TRBV19 and TRBJ1-5 gives the full variable domain: DGGITQSPKYLFRKEGQNVTLSCEQNLNHDAMYWYRQDPGQGLRLIYYSQIVNDFQKGDIAEGYSVSREKKESFPLTVTSAQKNPTAFYLCASSHQGKSNQPQHFGDGTRLSIL.

The rearrangement joins TRBV9 to TRBJ2-7; 10 positions match TRBD2. This CDR3 spans 17 amino acids. Per germline, CDR1 SGDLS and CDR2 YYNGEE. Trimming took 3 bases from V and 5 from J; bases not matched to a gene: 14. In DNA, the CDR3 is TGTGCCAGCAGCGCCACAGGTCCTAGCGGGAGCTTTCACGAGCAGTACTTC. As protein: CASSATGPSGSFHEQYF.

The chain is built from TRBV27 and TRBJ2-4, with no clear D. The germline gives CDR1 MNHEY, CDR2 SMNVEV (reference sequence). The CDR3 sequence is 14 residues long. V was clipped by 2 bases and J by 8 bases, with 13 bases between them. The CDR3: CASSLAPRSYIQYF. The CDR3 DNA sequence: TGTGCCAGCAGTTTAGCTCCCCGGAGTTACATTCAGTACTTC.

The gene calls are TRBV5-4 and TRBJ2-7; a weak D match, TRBD2 (5 bases). Trimming cost V 4 bases and J 6 bases, with 26 bases left between them. The CDR3 totals 17 residues. CDR1 SGHNT and CDR2 YYREEE come from the germline V gene (reference sequence). The CDR3 DNA sequence: TGTGCCAGCAGCACCCGTGAGAATACTAGAAGGAGAGCCGAGCAGTACTTC. Translating gives CASSTRENTRRRAEQYF.

The gene calls are TRBV5-4 and TRBJ2-1; D might be TRBD2 (6 bases). Trimming cost V 2 bases and J 9 bases, with 12 bases left between them. The CDR3 covers 13 residues. Germline V lookup: CDR1 SGHNT, CDR2 YYREEE (reference sequence). For the CDR3, the DNA is TGTGCCAGCAGCTTCAAAGGGCGGGGTGAGCAGTTCTTC. Encoded protein: CASSFKGRGEQFF. Combining the CDR3 with reference TRBV5-4 and TRBJ2-1 gives the whole variable domain ETGVTQSPTHLIKTRGQQVTLRCSSQSGHNTVSWYQQALGQGPQFIFQYYREEENGRGNFPPRFSGLQFPNYSSELNVNALELDDSALYLCASSFKGRGEQFFGPGTRLTVL.

This sequence joins TRBV21-1 and TRBJ1-5; TRBD1, the table's D call, was not compared with the DNA. TRBV21-1 corresponds to a pseudogene. The length of the CDR3 is 19 residues. CDR3 sequence: CASSPQNHKGAEGNQPQHF. The CDR3 nucleotides are TGTGCCAGCAGCCCGCAAAACCACAAGGGGGCGGAGGGCAATCAGCCCCAGCATTTT.

V gene TRBV14 combines with J gene TRBJ2-7; 11 bases align to TRBD2. The germline V gene has CDR1 SGHDN and CDR2 FVKESK. Trimming took 4 bases from V and 3 from J; bases not matched to a gene: 5. CDR3 length equals 15 residues. For the CDR3, the DNA is TGTGCCAGCAGCCCCGGTAGCGGGAGGGGCTACGAGCAGTACTTC. Translation: CASSPGSGRGYEQYF.